Listed here are 32 T cell receptor beta chains from one sample, sequenced in a study of blood T cell repertoires in COVID-19. Some clones are missing from TCRdb's copy, which holds only in-frame ones; the method was immunoSEQ multiplex PCR. The table lists about 400,000 clones, nearly 90% of them singletons. The sequencing sample was made of PBMCs or T cells enriched from blood (not recorded which). These receptors came from a woman aged 25 to 39 who had recovered from COVID-19.

J is TRBJ1-3 and V is TRBV18, with 7 bases lining up with TRBD1. This CDR3 region has 16 residues. V trimming: 0 bases; J trimming: 0 bases; junction bases outside the gene matches: 2. Germline V gene data show CDR1 as KGHSH and CDR2 as LQKENI. The CDR3 spells CASSPPRGLSGNTIYF. CDR3 nucleotides: TGTGCCAGCTCACCACCGAGGGGGCTCTCTGGAAACACCATATATTTT.

The V gene is TRBV7-9, the J gene TRBJ1-6; D is unclear. The CDR3 has 11 residues. The germline gives CDR1 SEHNR, CDR2 FQNEAQ (reference sequence). V was trimmed by 4 bases and J by 7 bases, leaving 2 bases between them. The CDR3 protein is CASSSNSPLHF. The CDR3, as DNA: TGTGCCAGCAGCTCAAATTCACCCCTCCACTTT.

This sequence joins TRBV5-4 and TRBJ2-1; D may be TRBD1 (6 bases). This CDR3 is 13 amino acids long. Germline V gene sequence: CDR1 SGHNT, CDR2 YYREEE (reference sequence). Trimming pared 4 bases from V and 9 bases from J, leaving 14 bases between. CDR3 amino acids: CASSTTGLSEQFF. CDR3 bases: TGTGCCAGCAGCACAACAGGGCTCAGTGAGCAGTTCTTC.

V usage is TRBV7-3 and J usage is TRBJ2-7, with D possibly TRBD1 on 5 matching bases. The V end was cut by 2 bases, the J end by 3 bases, with 8 bases between. Germline-derived CDR1 and CDR2 are SGHTA and FQGTGA. There are 13 residues in the CDR3. The CDR3 protein is CASSLARDYEQYF. The CDR3 DNA reads as TGTGCCAGCAGCTTAGCCAGGGACTACGAGCAGTACTTC.

V usage is TRBV7-8 and J usage is TRBJ2-7; the D gene is possibly TRBD1 (6 bases). V was trimmed by 1 base and J by 5 bases, leaving 15 bases between them. The length of the CDR3 is 15 residues. Germline CDR1 and CDR2: SGHVS and FQNEAQ. CDR3 loop: CASSLDNRVSNEQYF. Here the CDR3 DNA reads TGTGCCAGCAGCTTAGACAACAGGGTTAGTAACGAGCAGTACTTC.

The V gene is TRBV20-1, the J gene TRBJ2-1, with D perhaps TRBD1 (6 bases). The CDR3 consists of 10 residues. Trimming removed 5 bases from V and 10 bases from J, with 9 bases in between. Per germline, CDR1 DFQATT and CDR2 SNEGSKA (reference sequence). CDR3 residues: CSALQGEQFF. DNA for the CDR3: TGCAGTGCTTTACAGGGAGAGCAGTTCTTC.

The J gene is TRBJ1-2, the V gene TRBV19; 9 bases agree with TRBD1. With V trimmed by 2 bases and J by 12 bases, 13 bases remained unmatched. Germline loops: CDR1 LNHDA, CDR2 SQIVND (reference sequence). The CDR3 extends over 15 amino acids. The CDR3 here is CASSITGGASVDHTF. CDR3 DNA sequence: TGTGCCAGTAGTATAACAGGGGGCGCGAGTGTCGACCACACCTTC.

In its sample, this clone was seen a few times. The V call is TRBV10-3, the J call TRBJ1-1, with TRBD1 as a possible D gene (5 bases). The V end was cut by 0 bases, the J end by 4 bases, with 12 bases between. This CDR3 comprises 15 residues. Germline CDR1 ENHRY, CDR2 SYGVKD. CDR3 sequence (DNA): TGTGCCATCAGTGAGTCGGAAGGGGTCGTCACTGAAGCTTTCTTT. Amino acids: CAISESEGVVTEAFF.

V usage is TRBV30 and J usage is TRBJ2-1, with D perhaps matching TRBD2 (5 bases). The CDR3 totals 12 residues. The V gene lost 3 bases and the J gene lost 5 bases, with 8 bases spanning the gap. Germline-derived CDR1 and CDR2 are GTSNPN and SVGIG (reference sequence). The CDR3 region has the DNA TGTGCCTGGAGGGGGAGAAACAATGAGCAGTTCTTC. Its protein is CAWRGRNNEQFF.

The V call is TRBV12-5, the J call TRBJ1-4; no clear D gene. The CDR3 covers 14 residues. Germline CDR1 reads LGHNT; CDR2 reads FRNRAP. Trimming took 5 bases from V and 7 from J, leaving 14 bases between them. The CDR3 DNA sequence: TGTGCTAGTGGTAAGATCCCCGGTCGTGAAAAACTGTTTTTT. Translation: CASGKIPGREKLFF.

V gene TRBV7-9 combines with J gene TRBJ2-7; D may be TRBD1 (6 bases). Per the germline V gene, CDR1 is SEHNR and CDR2 is FQNEAQ (reference sequence). V was trimmed by 1 base and J by 8 bases, leaving 9 bases between them. This CDR3 is 12 amino acids long. The CDR3 DNA reads as TGTGCCAGCAGCTTAGGAGGGGGTAAGCAGTACTTC. Amino acids: CASSLGGGKQYF.

This rearrangement joins TRBV4-1 to TRBJ2-3; 11 nucleotides match TRBD2. This CDR3 contains 16 residues. Germline lookup yields CDR1 MGHRA and CDR2 YSYEKL. V trimming: 0 bases; J trimming: 4 bases; junction bases outside the gene matches: 3. DNA for the CDR3: TGCGCCAGCAGCCAAGACGCTAGCGGGGGGCCAGATACGCAGTATTTT. It specifies CASSQDASGGPDTQYF.

The chain links TRBV2 to TRBJ1-2; possibly TRBD1 for D (5 bases). Germline loops: CDR1 SNHLY, CDR2 FYNNEI. The CDR3 runs to 14 residues. Trimming cost V 6 bases and J 3 bases, with 14 bases left between them. The CDR3 reads CASSWDSSHYGYTF. The CDR3 DNA reads as TGTGCCAGCAGCTGGGACTCAAGTCACTATGGCTACACCTTC.

The chain couples TRBV4-3 to TRBJ1-5; no firm D call. V was shortened by 0 bases and J by 9 bases, with 9 bases between the two germline ends. This CDR3 has 13 amino acids. Germline V lookup: CDR1 LGHNA, CDR2 YSLEER. The CDR3 DNA sequence: TGCGCCAGCAGCCAAGACAGGATAGGGCCCCAGCATTTT. It yields the protein CASSQDRIGPQHF.

The genes are TRBV12-5 and TRBJ1-1; D uncertain. The CDR3 extends over 12 amino acids. Germline V gives CDR1 LGHNT, CDR2 FRNRAP. With 1 base removed from V and 10 bases from J, the gap between germline ends came to 10 bases. CDR3 DNA sequence: TGTGCTAGTGGTTTGGCGCGAGCTGGAGCTTTCTTT. It yields the protein CASGLARAGAFF. Based on the CDR3 plus reference TRBV12-5 and TRBJ1-1, the full variable domain is DARVTQTPRHKVTEMGQEVTMRCQPILGHNTVFWYRQTMMQGLELLAYFRNRAPLDDSGMPKDRFSAEMPDATLATLKIQPSEPRDSAVYFCASGLARAGAFFGQGTRLTVV.

CDR3: CASRSLAGVGEQYF. Written as DNA, the CDR3 is TGTGCCAGCCGCTCTCTAGCGGGAGTAGGTGAGCAGTACTTC. The V gene is TRBV19, the J gene TRBJ2-7, with 10 bases that match TRBD2. There are 14 residues in the CDR3. The ends lost 9 bases at V and 7 bases at J; junction bases unmatched: 12. CDR1 is LNHDA, CDR2 SQIVND, per germline (reference sequence). Full variable domain (rest looked up from reference TRBV19 and TRBJ2-7): DGGITQSPKYLFRKEGQNVTLSCEQNLNHDAMYWYRQDPGQGLRLIYYSQIVNDFQKGDIAEGYSVSREKKESFPLTVTSAQKNPTAFYLCASRSLAGVGEQYFGPGTRLTVT.

V gene TRBV7-9 combines with J gene TRBJ2-7, with D tentatively TRBD1 (5 bases). Trimming stripped 5 bases from V and 0 bases from J, with 11 bases between. Germline loops: CDR1 SEHNR, CDR2 FQNEAQ (reference sequence). The length of the CDR3 is 14 residues. The CDR3 DNA follows: TGTGCCAGCAGCATCATACAGGTCTCCTACGAGCAGTACTTC. It yields the protein CASSIIQVSYEQYF.

The genes are TRBV28 and TRBJ2-3; D remains unclear. The CDR3 covers 13 residues. Germline-derived CDR1 and CDR2 are MDHEN and SYDVKM. The germline V and J ends were trimmed by 8 bases and 5 bases, with 14 bases remaining between them. The chain's CDR3 is CASAMAPGDTQYF. The CDR3 DNA reads TGTGCCAGCGCCATGGCCCCAGGAGATACGCAGTATTTT.

This chain joins TRBV6-5 and TRBJ2-2, with D uncertain. Germline V gives CDR1 MNHEY, CDR2 SVGAGI. This CDR3 spans 11 amino acids. Trimming pared 5 bases from V and 5 bases from J, leaving 3 bases between. CDR3 residues: CASSRTGELFF. The CDR3, as DNA: TGTGCCAGCAGTCGTACCGGGGAGCTGTTTTTT.

The chain couples TRBV7-2 to TRBJ1-6, with D unresolved. The CDR3 consists of 12 residues. Between the trimmed V and J ends, which lost 2 bases and 10 bases, there was a span of 6 bases. CDR1 is SGHTA, CDR2 FQGNSA, per germline. CDR3 sequence: CASSLFSSPLHF. DNA of the CDR3: TGTGCCAGCAGCTTATTTTCATCACCCCTCCACTTT.

The rearrangement uses TRBV3-1 (or the pseudogene TRBV3-2) and TRBJ1-4, with D possibly TRBD1 on 5 matching bases. Germline V CDR1 and CDR2: LGHDT, YNNKEL (reference sequence). The germline V and J ends were trimmed by 4 bases and 8 bases, with 14 bases remaining between them. This CDR3 contains 14 residues. The CDR3 reads CASSLGGKGEKLFF. CDR3 DNA: TGTGCCAGCAGCCTCGGGGGGAAAGGAGAAAAACTGTTTTTT.

This chain links TRBV29-1 with TRBJ1-1; D not certain. The CDR3 loop spans 12 amino acids. CDR1 and CDR2 from the germline V gene are SQVTM and ANQGSEA. Trimming removed 2 bases from V and 6 bases from J, with 10 bases in between. The CDR3 DNA follows: TGCAGCGTTGAAACATTATTCCCTGAAGCTTTCTTT. It specifies CSVETLFPEAFF.

The J gene is TRBJ1-3, the V gene TRBV14, with D perhaps TRBD1 (6 bases). CDR3 length: 14 amino acids. Between the trimmed V and J ends, which lost 4 bases and 4 bases, there was a span of 11 bases. CDR1 is SGHDN and CDR2 is FVKESK in the germline V gene. The CDR3 DNA is TGTGCCAGCAGCCTACGGGACACGGGAAACACCATATATTTT. Protein product: CASSLRDTGNTIYF.

This sequence joins TRBV5-1 and TRBJ2-2; 11 bases map to TRBD2. The CDR3 sequence is 18 residues long. V was clipped by 0 bases and J by 4 bases; unmatched bases: 8. The germline V gene encodes CDR1 SGHRS and CDR2 YFSETQ. The CDR3 DNA is TGCGCCAGCAGCTTGGGACTAGCGGGGATAGGATCCACCGGGGAGCTGTTTTTT. It codes for CASSLGLAGIGSTGELFF.

The J gene is TRBJ1-2, the V gene TRBV18, with TRBD1 matching over 8 bases. Per the germline V gene, CDR1 is KGHSH and CDR2 is LQKENI. The CDR3 sequence is 14 residues long. The V and J ends lost 6 bases and 4 bases, in that order; junction bases with no gene match: 7. CDR3 DNA: TGTGCCAGCTCCGCAGGGGGCGCGGCCTATGGCTACACCTTC. Translating gives CASSAGGAAYGYTF.

This rearrangement joins TRBV15 to TRBJ2-1; 11 bases agree with TRBD2. CDR1 and CDR2 (germline): LNHNV, YYDKDF (reference sequence). V shed 8 bases and J 8 bases; nucleotides not matched to a gene: 14. This CDR3 region has 16 residues. CDR3 bases: TGTGCCACCCGCCGTTCCATAGCGGGAGGGGGCGATGAGCAGTTCTTC. Amino acids: CATRRSIAGGGDEQFF.

The V call is TRBV27, the J call TRBJ2-1; D possibly corresponds to TRBD2 (6 bases). Germline assignment: CDR1 MNHEY and CDR2 SMNVEV (reference sequence). The CDR3 extends over 13 amino acids. Trimming removed 6 bases at V and 5 bases at J, with 11 bases between. The CDR3: CASSSGFDNEQFF. The CDR3 DNA is TGTGCCAGCAGCAGCGGGTTTGACAATGAGCAGTTCTTC.

The chain couples TRBV5-5 to TRBJ1-5, with D unclear. Germline V lookup: CDR1 SGHKS, CDR2 YYEKEE (reference sequence). The ends were cut back, 4 bases at V and 7 bases at J, with 9 bases in the middle. The CDR3 covers 12 residues. CDR3 in DNA: TGTGCCAGCAGCCACTGGAGGCAGCCCCAGCATTTT. Protein product: CASSHWRQPQHF.

The V gene is TRBV27, the J gene TRBJ1-2, with a weak D call TRBD1 (6 bases). With 2 bases removed from V and 4 bases from J, the gap between germline ends came to 8 bases. CDR3 length: 13 residues. Germline CDR1 MNHEY, CDR2 SMNVEV (reference sequence). The CDR3 loop is CASSLTGLYGYTF. The CDR3 region has the DNA TGTGCCAGCAGTTTAACAGGGCTCTATGGCTACACCTTC.

V gene TRBV12-3 or TRBV12-4 combines with J gene TRBJ2-1; weak D call: TRBD1 (5 bases). CDR3 length equals 13 residues. V was pared by 3 bases and J by 6 bases, with 9 bases between. Here the CDR3 reads CASSFSQGNEQFF. The CDR3 DNA reads TGTGCCAGCAGTTTTTCCCAGGGCAATGAGCAGTTCTTC.

V and J are TRBV3-1 (or the pseudogene TRBV3-2) and TRBJ1-3, with D possibly being TRBD1 (5 bases). The ends were cut back, 0 bases at V and 3 bases at J, with 15 bases in the middle. The CDR3 loop spans 17 amino acids. Germline CDR1 and CDR2: LGHDT and YNNKEL (reference sequence). CDR3 coding DNA: TGTGCCAGCAGCCAAGATCCTAGGGGAGGATATGGAAACACCATATATTTT. Protein product: CASSQDPRGGYGNTIYF.

The chain employs TRBV3-1 (or the pseudogene TRBV3-2) and TRBJ1-3; 7 bases match TRBD1. The V segment lost 0 bases and the J segment 7 bases; nucleotides outside the gene matches: 12. Per the germline V gene, CDR1 is LGHDT and CDR2 is YNNKEL (reference sequence). This CDR3 has 17 residues. The CDR3 DNA reads as TGTGCCAGCAGCCAAGATCCCGGCAGGGGGTTCGGGAACACCATATATTTT. Its protein is CASSQDPGRGFGNTIYF.